This T cell receptor (beta chain) was documented in a study of T cell responses to AZD1222 COVID-19 vaccine. The germline V gene encodes CDR1 SGHTA and CDR2 FQGTGA. Deletions cut 0 bases from V and 1 base from J, with 6 bases between. This CDR3 is built from 14 residues. The repertoire was sequenced with immunoSEQ multiplex PCR; TCRdb's copy has only in-frame clones and lacks some. This table holds 150,000 or so clones, 91% found once. Whether given at about 4 or about 12 weeks, second doses were pooled. Overall study results and limits: Only a handful of AZD1222 recipients tested seropositive at baseline. The donor cohort was predominantly white British with a female majority, and clonal diversity may have been underestimated.

Points on this clone: Its antigen is not identified.

The material sequenced was peripheral blood, taken 28 days after the second AZD1222 dose. The sequence was obtained from an adult who received the AZD1222 COVID-19 vaccine. The rearrangement links TRBV7-3 to TRBJ1-1; D call uncertain. CDR3 DNA: TGTGCCAGCAGCTTAACACGGGGGAACACTGAAGCTTTCTTT. Translated: CASSLTRGNTEAFF. Full variable domain (rest looked up from reference TRBV7-3 and TRBJ1-1): GAGVSQTPSNKVTEKGKYVELRCDPISGHTALYWYRQSLGQGPEFLIYFQGTGAADDSGLPNDRFFAVRPEGSVSTLKIQRTERGDSAVYLCASSLTRGNTEAFFGQGTRLTVV.